These 18 T cell receptor beta chains originate from one sample sequenced in a study of a mutant IDH1 vaccine in newly diagnosed glioma. Described time point: week 11, during vaccination. Topical imiquimod accompanied each vaccine dose, which consisted of 300 ug of mutant IDH1 20-mer peptide. Method: immunoSEQ multiplex PCR; TCRdb's copy keeps in-frame clones and lacks some. The sample lists fewer than 30,000 clones, 60% to 80% occurring once. No cognate antigen is known for these TCRs. The sample was PBMCs, taken from a glioma patient whose treatment included an IDH1 peptide vaccine. All receptors come from a woman between 18 and 29 years old with glioma.

This sequence joins TRBV5-1 and TRBJ1-1, with 9 bases aligning to TRBD1. Germline V gene sequence: CDR1 SGHRS, CDR2 YFSETQ. The trim removed 4 bases at V and 1 base at J, leaving 5 bases unmatched. This CDR3 has 15 residues. The CDR3 loop reads CASSELGQGNTEAFF. The CDR3 DNA follows: TGCGCCAGCAGCGAATTGGGACAGGGGAACACTGAAGCTTTCTTT.

This sequence joins TRBV4-3 and TRBJ2-1, with D possibly matching TRBD1 (6 bases). This CDR3 region has 16 residues. Germline values: CDR1 LGHNA, CDR2 YSLEER. V was trimmed by 6 bases and J by 9 bases, leaving 24 bases between them. CDR3 amino acids: CASSQIGGGLDREQFF. The CDR3 bases are TGCGCCAGCAGTCAAATTGGGGGCGGGTTGGATCGTGAGCAGTTCTTC.

V and J are TRBV15 and TRBJ1-3; a possible D gene is TRBD1 (5 bases). The germline V gene encodes CDR1 LNHNV and CDR2 YYDKDF (reference sequence). CDR3 length: 16 residues. V lost 5 bases to trimming and J lost 0 bases, with 14 bases between them. This CDR3 reads CATSEPDRNSGNTIYF. DNA for the CDR3: TGTGCCACCAGCGAGCCAGACAGAAACTCTGGAAACACCATATATTTT.

This clone came up a few times. This same CDR3 is encoded by further DNA sequences in the sample. The chain combines TRBV10-3 with TRBJ1-3; 9 bases fit TRBD1. V trimming: 4 bases; J trimming: 2 bases; junction bases outside the gene matches: 3. CDR1 and CDR2 (germline): ENHRY, SYGVKD. This CDR3 region has 15 residues. For the CDR3, the DNA is TGTGCCATCAGTGGCGGGACAGGGCCTGGAAACACCATATATTTT. Its protein is CAISGGTGPGNTIYF.

This chain connects TRBV10-3 to TRBJ1-1, with D perhaps matching TRBD1 (6 bases). V lost 2 bases and J 5 bases, leaving 15 bases between the germline ends. CDR3 length: 15 residues. CDR1 ENHRY and CDR2 SYGVKD come from the germline V gene. The CDR3 spells CAISEPGGRGTEAFF. The DNA of the CDR3 is TGTGCCATCAGTGAGCCCGGGGGCCGGGGGACTGAAGCTTTCTTT.

The chain employs TRBV30 and TRBJ1-2; 11 bases match TRBD1. Unmatched junction bases numbered 4, after V lost 3 bases and J lost 4 bases. This CDR3 comprises 14 residues. Germline assignment: CDR1 GTSNPN and CDR2 SVGIG (reference sequence). CDR3 bases: TGTGCCTGGAGAGAGGACAGGGGGCCCTATGGCTACACCTTC. It encodes CAWREDRGPYGYTF.

This clone has more than one count but fewer than ten. The chain joins TRBV6-5 to TRBJ1-2; a possible D gene is TRBD1 (6 bases). V gave up 8 bases and J gave up 2 bases, with 18 bases separating them. Per germline, CDR1 MNHEY and CDR2 SVGAGI. This CDR3 contains 15 residues. Here the CDR3 DNA reads TGTGCCAGCTTCGCGGGGGGCAGTTCCAACTATGGCTACACCTTC. Translation gives CASFAGGSSNYGYTF.

The chain uses TRBV27 and TRBJ2-6; D not certain. Trimming left V 5 bases short and J 1 base short, with 9 bases between. This CDR3 has 15 amino acids. CDR1 MNHEY and CDR2 SMNVEV come from the germline V gene (reference sequence). The CDR3: CASSPSESGANVLTF. The CDR3 DNA follows: TGTGCCAGCAGTCCATCTGAATCTGGGGCCAACGTCCTGACTTTC. Together with reference TRBV27 and TRBJ2-6, the CDR3 gives the full variable domain: EAQVTQNPRYLITVTGKKLTVTCSQNMNHEYMSWYRQDPGLGLRQIYYSMNVEVTDKGDVPEGYKVSRKEKRNFPLILESPSPNQTSLYFCASSPSESGANVLTFGAGSRLTVL.

J is TRBJ2-1 and V is TRBV19; perhaps TRBD2 as D (5 bases). This CDR3 spans 15 amino acids. The V and J ends lost 5 bases and 0 bases respectively, with 11 bases between them. Per germline, CDR1 LNHDA and CDR2 SQIVND (reference sequence). The CDR3 is CASSAPGSSYNEQFF. The DNA of the CDR3 is TGTGCCAGTAGTGCCCCGGGAAGCTCCTACAATGAGCAGTTCTTC.

The rearrangement joins TRBV10-3 to TRBJ2-7, with 11 bases matching TRBD1. Looked up from germline, CDR1 is ENHRY and CDR2 is SYGVKD. The CDR3 totals 12 residues. Written as DNA, the CDR3 is TGTGCTACCGGGACAGGGGGGTACGAGCAGTACTTC. Amino acid sequence: CATGTGGYEQYF.

This chain uses TRBV11-3 with TRBJ1-1, with 8 bases identical to TRBD1. CDR3 length equals 14 residues. With V trimmed by 7 bases and J by 1 base, 5 bases remained unmatched. The germline gives CDR1 SGHNT, CDR2 YENEEA. The CDR3 DNA follows: TGTGCCAGCATGCTCCAGGGGGCGAACACTGAAGCTTTCTTT. Protein sequence: CASMLQGANTEAFF.

In its sample, this clone was seen once. J is TRBJ1-5 and V is TRBV4-3; a possible D gene is TRBD1 (6 bases). Trimming took off 1 base at V and 7 bases at J, with 14 bases between the two ends. From germline, CDR1 is LGHNA and CDR2 YSLEER. The CDR3 sequence is 15 residues long. This CDR3 is CASSQGLEGGQPQHF. The CDR3 DNA reads TGCGCCAGCAGCCAAGGCCTAGAGGGGGGCCAGCCCCAGCATTTT.

The chain employs TRBV5-1 and TRBJ1-1, with 10 positions matching TRBD1. This CDR3 contains 16 residues. V lost 4 bases and J lost 4; bases outside the gene matches: 10. Germline assignment: CDR1 SGHRS and CDR2 YFSETQ. The CDR3 here is CASSVRPGQGSTEAFF. CDR3 coding DNA: TGCGCCAGCAGCGTTCGGCCGGGACAGGGGAGCACTGAAGCTTTCTTT.

The V and J genes are TRBV19 and TRBJ1-5; D is unclear. Germline lookup yields CDR1 LNHDA and CDR2 SQIVND (reference sequence). Trimming took off 3 bases at V and 4 bases at J, with 10 bases between the two ends. The CDR3 extends over 14 amino acids. CDR3 in DNA: TGTGCCAGTAGTATCGAGCCCCTTAATCAGCCCCAGCATTTT. Amino acids: CASSIEPLNQPQHF.

This clone occurred a few times. The genes are TRBV6-4 and TRBJ2-2; D not resolved. Trimming took off 2 bases at V and 3 bases at J, with 4 bases between the two ends. Germline CDR1 and CDR2: MRHNA and SNTAGT. The CDR3 spans 13 residues. CDR3: CASSDRDTGELFF. CDR3 nucleotide sequence: TGTGCCAGCAGTGACAGGGACACCGGGGAGCTGTTTTTT.

The chain couples TRBV6-5 to TRBJ1-3; no firm D call. The V gene lost 6 bases and the J gene lost 4 bases, with 16 bases spanning the gap. Germline assignment: CDR1 MNHEY and CDR2 SVGAGI. This CDR3 is built from 15 residues. The CDR3 bases are TGTGCCAGCAGCCCTGGATCCACGGGGGGAAACACCATATATTTT. Amino acid sequence: CASSPGSTGGNTIYF.

The V gene is TRBV19, the J gene TRBJ1-2; TRBD1 matches 7 bases. The germline V gene has CDR1 LNHDA and CDR2 SQIVND (reference sequence). The junction had 5 bases not matched to a gene; V was cut back by 6 bases and J by 4 bases. The CDR3 runs to 13 residues. In DNA, the CDR3 is TGTGCCAGTAGGACAGGGAAAAGCTATGGCTACACCTTC. Protein sequence: CASRTGKSYGYTF.

This chain links TRBV5-1 with TRBJ2-1, with TRBD2 identical over 13 bases. Unmatched junction bases numbered 5, after V lost 0 bases and J lost 8 bases. The CDR3 runs 16 residues. From germline, CDR1 is SGHRS and CDR2 YFSETQ. CDR3 region: CASSLEGLAGVDEQFF. The DNA of the CDR3 is TGCGCCAGCAGCTTGGAAGGACTAGCGGGGGTCGATGAGCAGTTCTTC.